The sequence of this TCR beta chain was determined in a study of tumor T cells in aggressive B-cell lymphoma. Sequenced by immunoSEQ multiplex PCR; TCRdb stores in-frame clones only, minus some. This table has 10,000 to 14,000 clones, around 91% appearing once. From germline, CDR1 is SGHTA and CDR2 FQGNSA. The V end lost 1 base, the J end lost 6 bases, and 12 bases lay between the germline ends. CDR3 length: 15 amino acids. The V call is TRBV7-2, the J call TRBJ2-2; a possible D gene is TRBD2 (6 bases). This receptor was taken from an adult with diffuse large B cell lymphoma. The material sequenced was tumor tissue. CDR3 region: CASSLDRGYAGELFF. As DNA, the CDR3 is TGTGCCAGCAGCTTAGATCGGGGGTACGCCGGGGAGCTGTTTTTT.